This is a list of T cell receptor beta chains from one sample in a study of blood T cell repertoires in COVID-19. Profiled with immunoSEQ multiplex PCR; TCRdb holds only in-frame clones, not every one. The sample shows some 210,000 clones, 92% of them seen only once. Sequenced sample: peripheral blood. All receptors come from a man aged 25-45 years with acute or convalescent COVID-19. Each CDR3 is given with its conserved first and last residue. D genes are given only for firm matches. A row's size may be missing; if present it is once, few, many or a size class.

D: TRBD1; size: -; length: 15; J: TRBJ2-1; V: TRBV10-3; CDR3: CAISGRDRASNEQFF; DNA: TGTGCCATCAGTGGCCGGGACAGGGCTTCGAATGAGCAGTTCTTC
D: -; size: few; length: 14; J: TRBJ1-2; V: TRBV28; CDR3: CASSPPVSNYGYTF; DNA: TGTGCCAGCAGCCCCCCTGTCTCTAACTATGGCTACACCTTC
D: TRBD2; size: -; length: 18; J: TRBJ2-3; V: TRBV27; CDR3: CASSFGLAGDTEEDTQYF; DNA: TGTGCCAGCAGTTTTGGCCTAGCGGGGGACACAGAGGAAGATACGCAGTATTTT
D: -; size: -; length: 13; J: TRBJ2-7; V: TRBV4-1; CDR3: CASSQGGSDEQYF; DNA: TGCGCCAGCAGCCAAGGAGGGTCCGACGAGCAGTACTTC
D: TRBD1; size: -; length: 16; J: TRBJ1-2; V: TRBV10-3; CDR3: CAIRAGTAANNYGYTF; DNA: TGTGCCATCAGAGCCGGGACAGCAGCCAATAACTATGGCTACACCTTC
D: TRBD2; size: -; length: 16; J: TRBJ2-5; V: TRBV3-1/TRBV3-2; CDR3: CASSHPGLAEKETQYF; DNA: TGTGCCAGCAGCCATCCCGGACTAGCGGAAAAAGAGACCCAGTACTTC
D: -; size: -; length: 13; J: TRBJ1-4; V: TRBV7-9; CDR3: CASSSKGNEKLFF; DNA: TGTGCCAGCAGCTCAAAGGGGAATGAAAAACTGTTTTTT
D: TRBD1; size: -; length: 14; J: TRBJ1-6; V: TRBV5-1; CDR3: CASSSGQGVSPLHF; DNA: TGCGCCAGCAGCTCGGGACAGGGGGTTTCACCCCTCCACTTT
D: -; size: once; length: 14; J: TRBJ1-6; V: TRBV28; CDR3: CASRVPTRGSPLHF; DNA: TGTGCCAGCAGAGTGCCCACGCGGGGATCACCCCTCCACTTT
D: -; size: -; length: 11; J: TRBJ2-5; V: TRBV5-1; CDR3: CASKIDETQYF; DNA: TGCGCCAGCAAAATAGATGAGACCCAGTACTTC
D: TRBD1; size: -; length: 13; J: TRBJ1-1; V: TRBV19; CDR3: CASVQGAVTEAFF; DNA: TGTGCCAGTGTACAGGGGGCGGTTACTGAAGCTTTCTTT
D: -; size: -; length: 15; J: TRBJ2-7; V: TRBV15; CDR3: CATSRERGGSYEQYF; DNA: TGTGCCACCAGCAGAGAAAGGGGGGGAAGCTACGAGCAGTACTTC
D: TRBD1; size: -; length: 13; J: TRBJ2-3; V: TRBV5-4; CDR3: CGTSGGATDTQYF; DNA: TGCGGGACTTCAGGGGGCGCGACAGATACGCAGTATTTT
D: -; size: -; length: 13; J: TRBJ1-5; V: TRBV6-5; CDR3: CASTSGNNQPQHF; DNA: TGTGCCAGCACCTCCGGGAACAATCAGCCCCAGCATTTT
D: TRBD1; size: -; length: 16; J: TRBJ1-4; V: TRBV2; CDR3: CASSPRQGLTNEKLFF; DNA: TGTGCCAGCAGTCCGCGACAGGGACTAACTAATGAAAAACTGTTTTTT
D: -; size: -; length: 14; J: TRBJ2-1; V: TRBV12-2; CDR3: CASRRGCCYNEQFF; DNA: TGTGCAAGTCGCCGGGGGTGCTGCTACAATGAGCAGTTCTTC
D: -; size: -; length: 15; J: TRBJ2-3; V: TRBV28; CDR3: CASSPPIQSTDTQYF; DNA: TGTGCCAGCAGTCCCCCGATCCAGAGCACAGATACGCAGTATTTT
D: -; size: -; length: 12; J: TRBJ1-4; V: TRBV2; CDR3: CASNIGGEKLFF; DNA: TGTGCCAGCAACATAGGGGGTGAAAAACTGTTTTTT
D: -; size: -; length: 13; J: TRBJ2-3; V: TRBV12-3/TRBV12-4; CDR3: CASSSGVSDTQYF; DNA: TGTGCCAGCAGCAGTGGTGTTTCAGATACGCAGTATTTT
D: -; size: -; length: 15; J: TRBJ1-1; V: TRBV5-1; CDR3: CASSHPAGLDTEAFF; DNA: TGCGCCAGCAGCCACCCAGCGGGGCTTGACACTGAAGCTTTCTTT
D: -; size: -; length: 11; J: TRBJ2-7; V: TRBV13; CDR3: CASSFSSEQYF; DNA: TGTGCCAGCAGTTTCTCGAGCGAGCAGTACTTC
D: -; size: -; length: 12; J: TRBJ1-5; V: TRBV19; CDR3: CASRQGNQPQHF; DNA: TGTGCCAGTAGGCAGGGCAATCAGCCCCAGCATTTT
D: -; size: -; length: 15; J: TRBJ2-2; V: TRBV9; CDR3: CASSVVGRGPGELFF; DNA: TGTGCCAGCAGCGTAGTCGGGAGGGGGCCCGGGGAGCTGTTTTTT
D: -; size: -; length: 15; J: TRBJ1-6; V: TRBV7-8; CDR3: CASSSNSLPYSPLHF; DNA: TGTGCCAGCAGCTCAAACAGCCTACCATATTCACCCCTCCACTTT
D: TRBD1; size: -; length: 13; J: TRBJ1-6; V: TRBV30; CDR3: CAWVRDRDSPLHF; DNA: TGTGCCTGGGTCCGGGACAGGGACTCACCCCTCCACTTT
D: -; size: -; length: 13; J: TRBJ2-5; V: TRBV9; CDR3: CASSVGAEETQYF; DNA: TGTGCCAGCAGCGTCGGAGCGGAAGAGACCCAGTACTTC
D: -; size: -; length: 12; J: TRBJ2-7; V: TRBV28; CDR3: CAIGLYSYEQYF; DNA: TGTGCCATTGGGCTGTACTCCTACGAGCAGTACTTC
D: -; size: -; length: 13; J: TRBJ1-3; V: TRBV5-4; CDR3: CASSRIGGNTIYF; DNA: TGTGCCAGCAGTCGGATAGGCGGGAACACCATATATTTT
D: TRBD1; size: once; length: 16; J: TRBJ1-2; V: TRBV5-8; CDR3: CASRLTGTGSNYGYTF; DNA: TGTGCCAGCAGATTAACCGGGACAGGGTCTAACTATGGCTACACCTTC
D: -; size: -; length: 16; J: TRBJ2-2; V: TRBV5-1; CDR3: CASSSQAPLSTGELFF; DNA: TGCGCCAGCAGCTCCCAGGCCCCTCTTTCCACCGGGGAGCTGTTTTTT
D: TRBD1; size: few; length: 16; J: TRBJ1-1; V: TRBV6-5; CDR3: CASSFQRSGGEAEAFF; DNA: TGTGCCAGCAGTTTCCAACGGTCAGGGGGCGAGGCTGAAGCTTTCTTT
D: -; size: few; length: 11; J: TRBJ1-1; V: TRBV30; CDR3: CAWSVALEAFF; DNA: TGTGCCTGGAGTGTGGCCCTTGAAGCTTTCTTT
D: TRBD2; size: -; length: 16; J: TRBJ2-1; V: TRBV5-1; CDR3: CASSSGGTSGDNEQFF; DNA: TGCGCCAGCAGTTCGGGCGGGACTAGCGGGGACAATGAGCAGTTCTTC
D: TRBD1; size: once; length: 19; J: TRBJ1-4; V: TRBV27; CDR3: CASMMHRGGIGATNEKLFF; DNA: TGTGCCAGCATGATGCATCGAGGGGGCATAGGGGCAACTAATGAAAAACTGTTTTTT
D: -; size: -; length: 15; J: TRBJ1-4; V: TRBV11-2; CDR3: CASSLFREANEKLFF; DNA: TGTGCCAGCAGCTTATTCAGGGAGGCTAATGAAAAACTGTTTTTT
D: -; size: -; length: 14; J: TRBJ2-5; V: TRBV5-1; CDR3: CASSPGQPQETQYF; DNA: TGCGCCAGCAGCCCAGGACAGCCTCAAGAGACCCAGTACTTC
D: -; size: -; length: 12; J: TRBJ2-5; V: TRBV5-1; CDR3: CASSWDTGPEYF; DNA: TGCGCCAGCAGCTGGGACACGGGCCCCGAGTACTTC
D: -; size: -; length: 18; J: TRBJ2-7; V: TRBV11-3; CDR3: CASSLVFRFRNRADEQYF; DNA: TGTGCCAGCAGCTTAGTCTTCCGGTTCCGGAATCGAGCGGACGAGCAGTACTTC
D: -; size: -; length: 13; J: TRBJ2-6; V: TRBV5-1; CDR3: CASSSTGANVLTF; DNA: TGCGCCAGCAGCTCGACAGGGGCCAACGTCCTGACTTTC
D: -; size: -; length: 15; J: TRBJ2-1; V: TRBV5-1; CDR3: CASSLDSGSYNEQFF; DNA: TGCGCCAGCAGCTTGGATAGCGGCTCCTACAATGAGCAGTTCTTC
D: -; size: -; length: 12; J: TRBJ2-7; V: TRBV6-2/TRBV6-3; CDR3: CASSYREHEQYF; DNA: TGTGCCAGCAGTTACAGGGAGCACGAGCAGTACTTC
D: TRBD2; size: -; length: 16; J: TRBJ2-3; V: TRBV2; CDR3: CASSPTSGGMVDTQYF; DNA: TGTGCCAGCAGCCCAACTAGCGGGGGGATGGTAGATACGCAGTATTTT
D: TRBD2; size: -; length: 15; J: TRBJ2-1; V: TRBV11-3; CDR3: CASSLGTSGRNEQFF; DNA: TGTGCCAGCAGCTTAGGGACTAGCGGGAGAAATGAGCAGTTCTTC
D: -; size: -; length: 15; J: TRBJ2-3; V: TRBV3-1/TRBV3-2; CDR3: CASSQGSGLVDTQYF; DNA: TGTGCCAGCAGCCAAGGTAGTGGCCTAGTAGATACGCAGTATTTT
D: TRBD1; size: -; length: 18; J: TRBJ1-4; V: TRBV4-1; CDR3: CASSPRDRGEGANEKLFF; DNA: TGCGCCAGCAGCCCCCGGGACAGGGGTGAAGGGGCTAATGAAAAACTGTTTTTT
D: -; size: -; length: 14; J: TRBJ1-1; V: TRBV6-1; CDR3: CASSEYGGDTEAFF; DNA: TGTGCCAGCAGTGAATACGGGGGGGACACTGAAGCTTTCTTT
D: TRBD2; size: -; length: 16; J: TRBJ2-1; V: TRBV6-7; CDR3: CASSYSSGSSYNEQFF; DNA: TGTGCCAGCAGTTACTCTAGCGGGAGCTCCTACAATGAGCAGTTCTTC
D: TRBD1; size: -; length: 17; J: TRBJ1-4; V: TRBV27; CDR3: CASSPRTGFTTNEKLFF; DNA: TGTGCCAGCAGTCCTCGGACAGGGTTTACAACTAATGAAAAACTGTTTTTT
D: -; size: -; length: 15; J: TRBJ1-4; V: TRBV3-1/TRBV3-2; CDR3: CASSHTGVGSEKLFF; DNA: TGTGCCAGCAGCCATACGGGGGTAGGGAGTGAAAAACTGTTTTTT
D: -; size: -; length: 15; J: TRBJ2-2; V: TRBV9; CDR3: CASSVEGRVAGELFF; DNA: TGTGCCAGCAGCGTAGAGGGCAGGGTGGCCGGGGAGCTGTTTTTT